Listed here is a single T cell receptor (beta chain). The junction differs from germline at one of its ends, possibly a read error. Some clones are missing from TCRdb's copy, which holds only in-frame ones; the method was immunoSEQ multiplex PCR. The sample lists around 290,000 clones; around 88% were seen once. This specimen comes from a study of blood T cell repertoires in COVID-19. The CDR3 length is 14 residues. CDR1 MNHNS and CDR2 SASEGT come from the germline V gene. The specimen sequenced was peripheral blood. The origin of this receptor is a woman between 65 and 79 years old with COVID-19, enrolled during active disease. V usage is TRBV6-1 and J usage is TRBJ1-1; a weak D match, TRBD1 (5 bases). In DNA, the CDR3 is TGTGCCAGCAGTGAAGCAACGTCAGGGCCGAACAGGCTCTTT. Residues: CASSEATSGPNRLF.